Below are 17 T cell receptor beta chains sequenced from a single sample in a study of a mutant IDH1 vaccine in newly diagnosed glioma. Stated time point: baseline, week 1 (first vaccination visit). Treatment in this sample: pre-vaccination baseline after standard-of-care therapy. Sequencing was performed with immunoSEQ multiplex PCR; in TCRdb, only in-frame clones are kept and a portion is missing. The sample lists tens of thousands of clones, around 82% occurring once. This material consisted of peripheral blood mononuclear cells (PBMCs), taken from a glioma patient treated with radiotherapy, temozolomide or both. All receptors derive from a woman younger than 35 with glioma. Some clones in this sample may be carry-over from other donors' samples.

This clone has a single count. The gene calls are TRBV9 and TRBJ2-3; D remains unclear. This CDR3 comprises 18 residues. In germline, CDR1 is SGDLS, CDR2 YYNGEE. V lost 0 bases to trimming and J lost 1 base, with 18 bases between them. The DNA of the CDR3 is TGTGCCAGCAGCGTAGAGGCCATTCTTAGAGGTGGCACAGATACGCAGTATTTT. Its protein product is CASSVEAILRGGTDTQYF.

The chain combines TRBV6-1 with TRBJ1-1; D remains ambiguous. The CDR3 sequence is 14 residues long. CDR1 MNHNS and CDR2 SASEGT come from the germline V gene. The V end was cut by 0 bases, the J end by 0 bases, with 5 bases between. The DNA of the CDR3 is TGTGCCAGCAGTGAAGCGGTTCTGAACACTGAAGCTTTCTTT. Translation gives CASSEAVLNTEAFF.

V usage is TRBV6-6 and J usage is TRBJ2-3, with D tentatively TRBD1 (5 bases). Trimming removed 3 bases at V and 1 base at J, with 8 bases between. The CDR3 has 14 residues. Germline values: CDR1 MNHNY, CDR2 SVGAGI (reference sequence). The CDR3 DNA reads TGTGCCAGCAGTTATGGGGCGGGCACAGATACGCAGTATTTT. Amino acid sequence: CASSYGAGTDTQYF.

V and J are TRBV6-5 and TRBJ2-2; tentatively, D is TRBD1 (6 bases). The CDR3 spans 16 residues. Trimming removed 3 bases from V and 5 bases from J, with 16 bases in between. CDR1 MNHEY and CDR2 SVGAGI come from the germline V gene. In nucleotides, the CDR3 is TGTGCCAGCAGTTATGCACAGGGTCTAAATACCGGGGAGCTGTTTTTT. Translating it yields CASSYAQGLNTGELFF.

The chain links TRBV7-3 to TRBJ1-1; no clear D. CDR1 SGHTA and CDR2 FQGTGA come from the germline V gene. The CDR3 has 13 residues. The V end lost 2 bases, the J end lost 1 base, and 5 bases lay between the germline ends. DNA for the CDR3: TGTGCCAGCAGCTTAGAGCCGAACACTGAAGCTTTCTTT. Translated: CASSLEPNTEAFF.

This clone has only one observation. The chain joins TRBV4-1 to TRBJ2-3; no clear D. The CDR3 sequence is 13 residues long. The V gene's germline CDR1 is MGHRA and CDR2 YSYEKL. V dropped 0 bases and J dropped 5 bases, with 6 bases sitting between them. The CDR3 DNA reads TGCGCCAGCAGCCAAGATATCCTAGATACGCAGTATTTT. This codes for CASSQDILDTQYF.

The genes are TRBV19 and TRBJ2-3; D remains unclear. This CDR3 has 13 amino acids. Germline V gene sequence: CDR1 LNHDA, CDR2 SQIVND (reference sequence). V lost 8 bases, J lost 2 bases, and 11 bases lay in between. CDR3 sequence reads: CASGLGFTDTQYF. DNA for the CDR3: TGTGCCAGTGGTTTGGGGTTCACAGATACGCAGTATTTT.

The rearrangement joins TRBV6-5 to TRBJ1-5; TRBD1 matches at 7 bases. Germline V gene lookup returns CDR1 MNHEY and CDR2 SVGAGI. The CDR3 has 13 residues. V was clipped by 0 bases and J by 11 bases; unmatched bases: 4. For the CDR3, the DNA is TGTGCCAGCAGTTACTCCGGCAGGGGGGCCCAGCATTTT. It yields the protein CASSYSGRGAQHF.

J is TRBJ1-2 and V is TRBV6-1; D call uncertain. This CDR3 has 12 residues. CDR1 is MNHNS and CDR2 is SASEGT in the germline V gene. V gave up 0 bases and J gave up 8 bases, with 7 bases separating them. CDR3 sequence reads: CASSEAQRGYTF. The CDR3, as DNA: TGTGCCAGCAGTGAAGCACAAAGGGGCTACACCTTC.

The chain recombines TRBV10-1 with TRBJ2-2; TRBD2 is a possible D gene (6 bases). Per the germline V gene, CDR1 is WNHNN and CDR2 is SYGVQD (reference sequence). V was clipped by 6 bases and J by 3 bases, with 17 bases between them. CDR3 length equals 16 residues. The CDR3, as DNA: TGCGCCAGCAGGGGGCCGGCGGGGCAAGACACCGGGGAGCTGTTTTTT. Translating it yields CASRGPAGQDTGELFF.

The chain combines TRBV4-1 with TRBJ2-7, with D hard to call. V gave up 1 base and J gave up 3 bases, with 7 bases separating them. The CDR3 loop spans 13 amino acids. CDR1 is MGHRA, CDR2 YSYEKL, per germline. The CDR3 here is CASSQGMGYEQYF. The CDR3 DNA reads as TGCGCCAGCAGCCAAGGGATGGGCTACGAGCAGTACTTC.

This clone has just one count. The J gene is TRBJ2-7, the V gene TRBV4-2, with 7 bases aligning to TRBD1. Germline V lookup: CDR1 LGHNA, CDR2 YNFKEQ. Trimming at V came to 0 bases and at J to 6 bases, leaving 11 bases not matched to a gene. The CDR3 is made up of 16 amino acids. DNA of the CDR3: TGTGCCAGCAGCCAAGAGAGGACAGGCGTTGGGAGCGAGCAGTACTTC. This translates into CASSQERTGVGSEQYF.

V usage is TRBV7-2 and J usage is TRBJ1-2; 7 positions agree with TRBD1. CDR1 and CDR2 from the germline V gene are SGHTA and FQGNSA. Trimming removed 3 bases from V and 7 bases from J; junction bases left unmatched: 8. The CDR3 sequence is 14 residues long. CDR3 residues: CASSLATGTRGYTF. CDR3 DNA sequence: TGTGCCAGCAGCTTGGCGACAGGGACCCGTGGCTACACCTTC. Together with reference TRBV7-2 and TRBJ1-2, the CDR3 gives the full variable domain: GAGVSQSPSNKVTEKGKDVELRCDPISGHTALYWYRQSLGQGLEFLIYFQGNSAPDKSGLPSDRFSAERTGGSVSTLTIQRTQQEDSAVYLCASSLATGTRGYTFGSGTRLTVV.

This clone was observed a single time. The chain couples TRBV21-1 to TRBJ1-4. TRBV21-1 is a pseudogene. CDR3 size: 17 residues. The CDR3 bases are TGTGCCAGCAGCTCCCCTCCAGCGGCATCAACTAATGAAAAACTGTTTTTT. Translation gives CASSSPPAASTNEKLFF.

The CDR3 sequence: CASRDASYEQYF. The CDR3 DNA reads as TGTGCCAGCAGGGATGCCTCCTACGAGCAGTACTTC. The chain carries TRBV2 and TRBJ2-7; D not resolved. The CDR3 spans 12 residues. From germline, CDR1 is SNHLY and CDR2 FYNNEI. Trimming cost V 6 bases and J 0 bases, with 6 bases left between them.

This chain connects TRBV15 to TRBJ1-5; no definite D call. CDR3 length: 15 amino acids. CDR1 is LNHNV and CDR2 is YYDKDF in the germline V gene (reference sequence). Trimming removed 0 bases from V and 3 bases from J, with 9 bases in between. The CDR3, as DNA: TGTGCCACCAGCAGAGATCTGTCCCCCAATCAGCCCCAGCATTTT. Protein: CATSRDLSPNQPQHF.

The chain links TRBV4-3 to TRBJ1-2; D not certain. The CDR3 length is 16 residues. CDR1 LGHNA and CDR2 YSLEER come from the germline V gene. Trimming cost V 4 bases and J 0 bases, with 15 bases left between them. The CDR3 is CASSPTRRTANYGYTF. In nucleotides, the CDR3 is TGCGCCAGCAGCCCCACAAGACGGACCGCTAACTATGGCTACACCTTC.